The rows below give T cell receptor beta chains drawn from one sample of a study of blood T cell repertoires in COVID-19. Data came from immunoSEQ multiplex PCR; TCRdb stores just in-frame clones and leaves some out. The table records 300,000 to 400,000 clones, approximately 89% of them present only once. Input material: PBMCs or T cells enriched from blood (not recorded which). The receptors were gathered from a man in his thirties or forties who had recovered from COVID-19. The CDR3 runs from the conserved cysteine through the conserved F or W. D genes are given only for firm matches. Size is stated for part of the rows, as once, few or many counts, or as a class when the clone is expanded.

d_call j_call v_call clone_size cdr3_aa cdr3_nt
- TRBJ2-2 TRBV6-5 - CASIQLYTGELFF TGTGCCAGCATTCAGTTGTACACCGGGGAGCTGTTTTTT
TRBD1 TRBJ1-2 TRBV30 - CAWSNKDRQFGYTF TGTGCCTGGAGTAATAAGGACAGGCAGTTTGGCTACACCTTC
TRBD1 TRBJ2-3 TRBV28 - CASSPRGRATDTQYF TGTGCCAGCAGCCCCAGGGGGAGAGCCACAGATACGCAGTATTTT
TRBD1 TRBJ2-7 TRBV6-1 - CASSETSPLLGQGVF TGTGCCAGCAGTGAAACCTCCCCTCTGCTGGGACAGGGTGTCTTC
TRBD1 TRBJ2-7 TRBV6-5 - CASRTGTVGSYEQYF TGTGCCAGCAGAACCGGGACAGTTGGGTCCTACGAGCAGTACTTC
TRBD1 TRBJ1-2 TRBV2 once CASSGPTGDRYGYTF TGTGCCAGCAGTGGCCCAACAGGGGACCGCTATGGCTACACCTTC
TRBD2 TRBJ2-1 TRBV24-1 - CATSDFGLANEQFF TGTGCCACCAGTGATTTTGGACTAGCGAATGAGCAGTTCTTC
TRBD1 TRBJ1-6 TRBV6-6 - CASSYEGAALSPLHF TGTGCCAGCAGTTACGAGGGGGCTGCATTGTCACCCCTCCACTTT
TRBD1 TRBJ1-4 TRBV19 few CASSFGQGNEKLFF TGTGCCAGTAGTTTTGGACAGGGGAACGAAAAACTGTTTTTT
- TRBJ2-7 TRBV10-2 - CASKDGTYEQYF TGCGCCAGCAAGGACGGGACCTACGAGCAGTACTTC
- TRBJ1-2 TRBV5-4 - CASSLEGQANYGYTF TGTGCCAGCAGCTTGGAGGGACAAGCTAACTATGGCTACACCTTC
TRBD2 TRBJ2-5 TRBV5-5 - CASSPGLAGGPIETQYF TGTGCCAGCAGCCCTGGACTAGCGGGGGGCCCCATCGAGACCCAGTACTTC
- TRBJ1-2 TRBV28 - CASRQGDYGYTF TGTGCCAGCAGACAGGGCGACTATGGCTACACCTTC
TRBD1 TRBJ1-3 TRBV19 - CASCTGGLNSGNTIYF TGTGCCAGCTGCACAGGGGGCCTTAACTCTGGAAACACCATATATTTT
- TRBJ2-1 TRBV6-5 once CASSQRGNEQFF TGTGCCAGCAGCCAACGGGGAAATGAGCAGTTCTTC
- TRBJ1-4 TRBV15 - CATSRDTQGLNEKLFF TGTGCCACCAGCAGAGATACCCAGGGGCTGAATGAAAAACTGTTTTTT
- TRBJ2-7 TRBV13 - CASTAPSSYEQYF TGTGCCAGCACCGCACCCAGCTCCTACGAGCAGTACTTC
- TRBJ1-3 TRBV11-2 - CASSQGYGNTIYF TGTGCCAGCAGTCAGGGTTATGGAAACACCATATATTTT
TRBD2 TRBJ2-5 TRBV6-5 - CASSRTSGTGETQYF TGTGCCAGCAGTCGGACTAGCGGGACCGGGGAGACCCAGTACTTC
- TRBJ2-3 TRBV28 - CASSLSRSGAQYF TGTGCCAGCAGTCTAAGCCGTAGCGGCGCGCAGTATTTT
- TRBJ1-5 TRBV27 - CASTAGTTGNQPQHF TGTGCCAGCACCGCCGGGACAACCGGCAATCAGCCCCAGCATTTT
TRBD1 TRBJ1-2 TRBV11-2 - CASSRRDREFGYTF TGTGCCAGCAGCCGACGGGACAGGGAGTTCGGCTACACCTTC
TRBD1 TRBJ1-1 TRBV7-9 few CASSQKGQGSAEAFF TGTGCCAGCAGCCAGAAAGGACAGGGGAGCGCTGAAGCTTTCTTT
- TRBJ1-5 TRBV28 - CASSSPSGGNQPQHF TGTGCCAGCAGTTCCCCGAGCGGGGGCAATCAGCCCCAGCATTTT
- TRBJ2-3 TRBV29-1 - CSAGDSARRGDTQYF TGCAGCGCCGGGGACAGTGCCCGGAGGGGAGATACGCAGTATTTT
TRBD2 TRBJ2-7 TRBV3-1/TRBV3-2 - CASSALAGPSYEQYF TGTGCCAGCAGCGCACTAGCGGGGCCCTCCTACGAGCAGTACTTC
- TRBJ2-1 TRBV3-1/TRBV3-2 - CASSQVGGSPSGDEQFF TGTGCCAGCAGCCAAGTCGGGGGATCCCCCTCGGGCGATGAGCAGTTCTTC
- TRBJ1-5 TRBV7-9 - CASSLAGTNQPQHF TGTGCCAGCAGCTTAGCGGGCACCAATCAGCCCCAGCATTTT
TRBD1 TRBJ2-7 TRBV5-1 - CASSYTPGTGVHEQYF TGCGCCAGCAGCTATACTCCCGGGACAGGGGTCCACGAGCAGTACTTC
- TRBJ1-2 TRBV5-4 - CASSHQTGGYGYTF TGTGCCAGCAGCCATCAGACAGGCGGCTATGGCTACACCTTC
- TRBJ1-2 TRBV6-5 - CASSYSGGGYTF TGTGCCAGCAGTTACTCAGGGGGTGGCTACACCTTC
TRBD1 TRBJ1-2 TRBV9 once CASSDRGIDGYTF TGTGCCAGCAGCGACAGGGGAATCGATGGCTACACCTTC
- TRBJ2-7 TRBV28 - CASTNINYEQYF TGTGCCAGCACCAACATTAACTACGAGCAGTACTTC
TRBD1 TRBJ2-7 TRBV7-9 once CASSPGGDRVHEQYF TGTGCCAGCAGCCCAGGAGGGGACAGGGTCCACGAGCAGTACTTC
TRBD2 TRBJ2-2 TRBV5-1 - CASSLAPSGGTGELFF TGCGCCAGCAGCTTGGCCCCTAGCGGGGGCACCGGGGAGCTGTTTTTT
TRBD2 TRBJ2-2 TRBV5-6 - CASSLRRGGSTGELFF TGTGCCAGCAGCTTGAGGCGGGGGGGCTCCACCGGGGAGCTGTTTTTT
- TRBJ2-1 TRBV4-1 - CARSRRGEGSYNEQFF TGCGCCCGCAGTCGAAGGGGGGAGGGATCGTACAATGAGCAGTTCTTC
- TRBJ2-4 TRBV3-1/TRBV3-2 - CASSQRARGARKYF TGTGCCAGCAGCCAAAGAGCCCGGGGGGCCCGGAAGTACTTC
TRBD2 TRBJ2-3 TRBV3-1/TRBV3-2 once CASSQERGLAISTDTQYF TGTGCCAGCAGCCAAGAAAGGGGACTAGCGATAAGCACAGATACGCAGTATTTT
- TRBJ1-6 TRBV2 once CASARARASYNSPLHF TGTGCCAGCGCTAGGGCGCGGGCATCCTATAATTCACCCCTCCACTTT
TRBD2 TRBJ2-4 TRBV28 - CATLTVIASGGNTPKYF TGTGCCACCCTCACGGTCATCGCTAGCGGGGGGAACACGCCTAAGTACTTC
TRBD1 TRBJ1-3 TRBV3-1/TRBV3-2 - CASSPQGNTIYF TGTGCCAGCAGCCCACAGGGGAACACCATATATTTT